The sequence of this T cell receptor beta chain was determined in a study of blood T cell repertoires in COVID-19. On the study more broadly: Both acute and convalescent COVID-19 samples were obtained from the United States, Italy and Spain. T cells, B-cell-depleted T cells, or PBMCs supplied cDNA or gDNA.

In the authors' methods: Estimated nucleated cell counts came from reference gene primer amplification. Measured with immunoSEQ multiplex PCR; TCRdb has only the in-frame clones, and not every one. The V and J calls and clone size are taken from that table; D and trimming were inferred from the DNA. The profile shows 93,000 or so clones, approximately 80% of them singletons. Losses at the gene ends were 6 bases for V and 4 bases for J; bases not matched to a gene: 9. The CDR3 covers 15 residues. Germline lookup yields CDR1 MGHDK and CDR2 SYGVNS. Material: peripheral blood. The clonotype originates from a human donor in a cohort sampled during active COVID-19. The chain combines TRBV25-1 with TRBJ2-1; 7 bases match TRBD2. The CDR3 nucleotides read TGTGCCAGCAGCGGCGGGGCTAGCGGATACAATGAGCAGTTCTTC. Residues: CASSGGASGYNEQFF.